This T cell receptor (beta chain) comes out of a study of response to subunit inactivated influenza vaccine. The CDR3 has 17 residues. Germline V CDR1 and CDR2: LGHNA, YSLEER. TCRdb ran MiXCR on the RT-PCR reads and lists one entry per CDR3 protein. The sample consists of roughly 180,000 distinct CDR3 sequences, around 9.2% of them appearing once. A remark on this clonotype: Its target is not known. A much bigger clone sits one base away, suggesting this may be a read error.

Overall study results and limits: Few additional T cells are recruited per seasonal influenza vaccination, authors suggested.

The input for sequencing was non-naive T cells sorted from PBMCs, taken on the day of vaccination. The V and J genes are TRBV4-3 and TRBJ2-6, with D perhaps matching TRBD1 (5 bases). The receptor's source is a man in his forties or fifties who received an inactivated influenza vaccine. The CDR3 sequence: CASSQVPPGSGANVLIF. CDR3 DNA sequence: TGCGCCAGCAGCCAAGTTCCCCCAGGGTCTGGGGCCAACGTCCTGATTTTC.